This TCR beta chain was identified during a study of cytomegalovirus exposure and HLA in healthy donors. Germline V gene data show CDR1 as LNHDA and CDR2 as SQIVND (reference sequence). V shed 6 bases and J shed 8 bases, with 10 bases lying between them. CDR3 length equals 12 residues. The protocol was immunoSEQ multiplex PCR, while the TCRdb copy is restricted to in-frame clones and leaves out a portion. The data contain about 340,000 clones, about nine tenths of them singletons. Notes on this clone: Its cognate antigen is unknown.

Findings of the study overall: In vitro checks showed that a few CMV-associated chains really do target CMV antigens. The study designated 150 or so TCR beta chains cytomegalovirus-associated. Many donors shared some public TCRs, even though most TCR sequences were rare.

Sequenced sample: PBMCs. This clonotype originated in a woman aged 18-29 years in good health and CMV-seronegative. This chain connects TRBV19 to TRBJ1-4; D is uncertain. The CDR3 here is CASRDSLEKLFF. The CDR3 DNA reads TGTGCCAGTAGGGACTCCTTGGAAAAACTGTTTTTT.